The 9 T cell receptor beta chains presented below share a single source sample, sequenced in a study of blood T cell repertoires in COVID-19. Some clones are missing from TCRdb's copy, which holds only in-frame ones; the method was immunoSEQ multiplex PCR. Among a few hundred thousand clones listed, roughly 86% were seen once. Sample: peripheral blood. The receptors were gathered from a human donor in a cohort sampled during active COVID-19.

This clone was recorded only once. The DNA for the CDR3 is TGTGCCAGCAGACCAACTAGCGGGAGGGGGTATGAGCAGTACTTC. Amino acid sequence: CASRPTSGRGYEQYF. V is TRBV2 and J is TRBJ2-7; 13 bases are a match to TRBD2. The trim removed 6 bases at V and 7 bases at J, leaving 9 bases unmatched. This CDR3 is 15 amino acids long. The germline V gene encodes CDR1 SNHLY and CDR2 FYNNEI.

This chain joins TRBV6-5 and TRBJ2-7, with 10 bases lining up with TRBD2. The V segment lost 6 bases and the J segment 3 bases; nucleotides outside the gene matches: 5. The CDR3 loop spans 14 amino acids. CDR1 MNHEY and CDR2 SVGAGI come from the germline V gene. The CDR3 DNA reads TGTGCCAGCAGACAGCGGGAGGGCCTCTACGAGCAGTACTTC. This translates into CASRQREGLYEQYF.

This clone came up once. The chain joins TRBV7-2 to TRBJ1-2, with TRBD1 matching 11 bases. The trim removed 5 bases at V and 7 bases at J, leaving 12 bases unmatched. CDR1 and CDR2 (germline): SGHTA, FQGNSA. CDR3 size: 16 residues. CDR3 protein: CASSRQTGQGVAGYTF. The CDR3 DNA reads as TGTGCCAGCAGCAGACAAACGGGACAGGGGGTGGCTGGCTACACCTTC.

The V and J genes are TRBV2 and TRBJ2-1; D gene ambiguous. This CDR3 region has 16 residues. Deletions cut 0 bases from V and 0 bases from J, with 9 bases between. Germline CDR1 is SNHLY and CDR2 is FYNNEI. CDR3 loop: CASSEARSSSYNEQFF. The DNA of the CDR3 is TGTGCCAGCAGTGAAGCGCGGTCCAGCTCCTACAATGAGCAGTTCTTC.

The chain joins TRBV6-1 to TRBJ2-1; D may be TRBD1 (5 bases). This CDR3 has 16 amino acids. Trimming pared 1 base from V and 3 bases from J, leaving 13 bases between. Germline V lookup: CDR1 MNHNS, CDR2 SASEGT. The CDR3 coding sequence is TGTGCCAGCAGTGAAGGTTCAGGGATGGTCTACAATGAGCAGTTCTTC. It codes for CASSEGSGMVYNEQFF.

The chain links TRBV6-6 to TRBJ2-1; 8 bases match TRBD2. Germline trimming cut 7 bases from V and 5 bases from J; bases unmatched to any gene: 7. The CDR3 runs 14 residues. Germline assignment: CDR1 MNHNY and CDR2 SVGAGI (reference sequence). The CDR3 region has the DNA TGTGCCAGCAAATTACTAGCGGAGAACAATGAGCAGTTCTTC. It is translated as CASKLLAENNEQFF.

This clone came up once. Here the CDR3 reads CSVLTSTSRNEQFF. As DNA, the CDR3 is TGCAGCGTTCTTACAAGTACTAGCAGGAATGAGCAGTTCTTC. The genes are TRBV29-1 and TRBJ2-1; tentatively, D is TRBD2 (6 bases). The germline V gene has CDR1 SQVTM and CDR2 ANQGSEA. This CDR3 comprises 14 residues. With 5 bases removed from V and 7 bases from J, the gap between germline ends came to 18 bases.

The chain is built from TRBV19 and TRBJ1-2, with D possibly being TRBD1 (5 bases). Trimming shortened V by 5 bases and J by 6 bases, and 16 bases separated the two germline ends. This CDR3 is 14 amino acids long. Germline V gene sequence: CDR1 LNHDA, CDR2 SQIVND (reference sequence). Written as DNA, the CDR3 is TGTGCCAGTAGTGGTCGGGGGGTGAGCCATGGCTACACCTTC. It codes for CASSGRGVSHGYTF.

V and J are TRBV11-2 and TRBJ1-5; TRBD1 matches at 9 bases. Per the germline V gene, CDR1 is SGHAT and CDR2 is FQNNGV. V lost 1 base to trimming and J lost 1 base; unmatched junction nucleotides: 2. There are 16 residues in the CDR3. The CDR3 DNA sequence: TGTGCCAGCAGCTTAGGGACAGGGGCCAGCAATCAGCCCCAGCATTTT. As protein: CASSLGTGASNQPQHF.